The clone carrying this TCR beta chain was counted at least ten times. One entry per CDR3 protein, called by TCRdb with MiXCR from the RT-PCR reads. The sample includes 800,000 to 1,000,000 distinct CDR3 sequences, roughly 18% of them seen just once. The data are from a study of patients and donors after allogeneic stem cell transplantation. Germline V CDR1 and CDR2: LGHNA, YNFKEQ. The J segment lost 1 base and the V segment lost 3 bases, leaving 6 bases of the junction unmatched. CDR3 length equals 16 residues. The specimen sequenced was blood, either unsorted or a sorted T cell fraction (not recorded which). This TCR was recovered from a human donor who was either an allogeneic HSCT recipient or a stem cell or donor lymphocyte infusion donor (not recorded which). It is not recorded whose cells these are; they may come from a transplant donor. The chain recombines TRBV4-2 with TRBJ2-5; TRBD1 matches 9 bases. The CDR3 region is CASSHNPGQGQETQYF. CDR3 DNA sequence: TGTGCCAGCAGCCACAACCCGGGACAGGGCCAAGAGACCCAGTACTTC.